One and the same sample provided the 2 T cell receptor beta chains below, sequenced in a study of control samples from healthy donors and cancer patients. Method: immunoSEQ multiplex PCR; TCRdb's copy keeps in-frame clones and lacks some. The table lists 140,000 to 150,000 clones, around 86% of them singletons. The specimen sequenced was blood. The receptor set was obtained from a man aged 25 to 40 in good health.

The chain's CDR3 is CASRDDQNTEAFF. For the CDR3, the DNA is TGTGCCTCCAGGGACGACCAGAACACTGAAGCTTTCTTT. This chain links TRBV19 with TRBJ1-1; D is perhaps TRBD1 (5 bases). V was pared by 11 bases and J by 1 base, with 14 bases between. CDR3 length: 13 residues. Germline V gene sequence: CDR1 LNHDA, CDR2 SQIVND (reference sequence).

This clone was seen only once. The chain links TRBV19 to TRBJ2-5; TRBD2 agrees at 9 bases. The CDR3 spans 15 residues. The J segment lost 4 bases and the V segment lost 10 bases, leaving 13 bases of the junction unmatched. CDR1 and CDR2 (germline): LNHDA, SQIVND (reference sequence). The CDR3 bases are TGTGCCACAAGTAGTAGGGGGACTAGCCGAGAGACCCAGTACTTC. Encoded protein: CATSSRGTSRETQYF.